A single sample gave rise to the 2 T cell receptor beta chains below, sequenced in a study of blood T cell repertoires in COVID-19. The table came from immunoSEQ multiplex PCR; TCRdb's copy has only in-frame clones and leaves some out. The sample has a few hundred thousand clones, 85% seen once. Sequencing was performed on peripheral blood. The source is a woman under 30 with acute or convalescent COVID-19.

CDR3: CASSGGRGRETQYF. In nucleotides, the CDR3 is TGTGCCAGTAGTGGCGGCAGGGGGCGGGAGACCCAGTACTTC. V usage is TRBV19 and J usage is TRBJ2-5; 8 nucleotides match TRBD1. The CDR3 sequence is 14 residues long. V lost 5 bases, J lost 5 bases, and 7 bases stayed unmatched. Germline CDR1 is LNHDA and CDR2 is SQIVND (reference sequence). Using reference TRBV19 and TRBJ2-5 for the parts outside the CDR3, the full variable domain is DGGITQSPKYLFRKEGQNVTLSCEQNLNHDAMYWYRQDPGQGLRLIYYSQIVNDFQKGDIAEGYSVSREKKESFPLTVTSAQKNPTAFYLCASSGGRGRETQYFGPGTRLLVL.

This chain uses TRBV9 with TRBJ2-1; possibly TRBD2 for D (6 bases). The CDR3 is 13 residues long. CDR1 is SGDLS, CDR2 YYNGEE, per germline. The ends were cut back, 3 bases at V and 13 bases at J, with 17 bases in the middle. The CDR3 reads CASSASGSGDQFF. CDR3 nucleotide sequence: TGTGCCAGCAGCGCTAGTGGTTCGGGAGATCAGTTCTTC.